This T cell receptor beta chain emerged from a study of cytomegalovirus exposure and HLA in healthy donors. Of note for this clone: Its antigen is still unknown.

V was pared by 9 bases and J by 5 bases, with 19 bases between. Germline CDR1 is LNHDA and CDR2 is SQIVND (reference sequence). The CDR3 extends over 14 amino acids. Study results and limitations: 164 TCR beta chains were listed as cytomegalovirus-associated. Analyzed later, association rates of TCRs varied across HLA loci, with DRB1 most and HLA-C fewest. Information on immune exposure was restricted to one variable (CMV serostatus).

Primers: 60 Vbeta forward and 13 Jbeta reverse. The method was immunoSEQ multiplex PCR; TCRdb's version includes in-frame clones alone and lacks a portion of them. In the table there are 60,000 or so clones, 77% of which are singletons. The donors gave bone marrow, and they were healthy. The chain combines TRBV19 with TRBJ2-5; the D gene is possibly TRBD1 (5 bases). The sequence was obtained from a female donor in good health and CMV-seronegative. The sequenced sample was PBMCs. The CDR3 DNA reads as TGTGCCAGCAGACAGCCCGGATCTATGGAGACCCAGTACTTC. The encoded protein is CASRQPGSMETQYF.